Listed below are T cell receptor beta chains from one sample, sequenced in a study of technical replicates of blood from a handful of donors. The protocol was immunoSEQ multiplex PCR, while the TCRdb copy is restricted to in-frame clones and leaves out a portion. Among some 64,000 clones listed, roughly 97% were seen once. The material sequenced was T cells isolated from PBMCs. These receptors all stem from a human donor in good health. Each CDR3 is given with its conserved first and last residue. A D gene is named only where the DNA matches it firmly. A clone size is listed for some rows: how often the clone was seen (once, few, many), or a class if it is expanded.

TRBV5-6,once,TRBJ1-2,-,TGTGCCAGCAGCTTTTCGGGAGGAGCAGGGCCCAGGTCCTATGGCTACACCTTC,CASSFSGGAGPRSYGYTF
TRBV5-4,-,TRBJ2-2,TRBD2,TGTGCCAGCAGCTCAAGCGGGAGGCGGAGCACCGGGGAGCTGTTTTTT,CASSSSGRRSTGELFF
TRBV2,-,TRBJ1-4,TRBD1,TGTGCCAGCAGTGATTTTACGTTGACAGGGATTAATGAAAAACTGTTTTTT,CASSDFTLTGINEKLFF
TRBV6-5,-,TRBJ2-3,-,TGTGCCAGCAGTTACGGACAAGCCACAGATACGCAGTATTTT,CASSYGQATDTQYF
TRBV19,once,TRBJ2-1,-,TGTGCCAGTAGTATCGGGACTCCCAATGAGCAGTTCTTC,CASSIGTPNEQFF
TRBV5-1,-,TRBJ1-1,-,TGCGCCAGCAGCAATGAAATGCGGGGTGGCACTGAAGCTTTCTTT,CASSNEMRGGTEAFF
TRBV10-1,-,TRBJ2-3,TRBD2,TGCGCCAGCAGTACGGGGGGTACAGATACGCAGTATTTT,CASSTGGTDTQYF
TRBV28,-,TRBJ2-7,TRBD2,TGTGCCAGCAGCAAGACTAGCGGGCTTCTCGAGCAGTACTTC,CASSKTSGLLEQYF
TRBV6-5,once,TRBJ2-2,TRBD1,TGTGCCAGCAGTTACTCGGAGACAGGGTCCGGGGAGCTGTTTTTT,CASSYSETGSGELFF
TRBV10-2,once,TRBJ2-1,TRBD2,TGCGCCAGCGGGCTAGCGGGATACAATGAGCAGTTCTTC,CASGLAGYNEQFF
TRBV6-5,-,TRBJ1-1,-,TGTGCCAGCAATTACCGGGCTGAAGCTTTCTTT,CASNYRAEAFF
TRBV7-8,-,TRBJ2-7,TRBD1,TGTGCCAGCAGCTTAGCAACAGGGGGCTTCTACGAGCAGTACTTC,CASSLATGGFYEQYF
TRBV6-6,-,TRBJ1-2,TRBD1,TGTGCCAGCAGTTCCCGGACAGGCGGAGATGGCTACACCTTC,CASSSRTGGDGYTF
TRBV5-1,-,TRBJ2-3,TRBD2,TGCGCCAGCAGCGTTGGGACTAGCGGGGGAGATACGCAGTATTTT,CASSVGTSGGDTQYF
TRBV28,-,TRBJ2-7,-,TGTGCCAGCAGTGACAGTTACGAGCAGTACTTC,CASSDSYEQYF
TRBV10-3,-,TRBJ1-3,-,TGTGCCATCAGTGAGGGGCTGAACTCTGGAAACACCATATATTTT,CAISEGLNSGNTIYF
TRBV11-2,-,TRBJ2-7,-,TGTGCCAGCAGCTTCACGCCGGGGTCTTCCCTCCCCTACGAGCAGTACTTC,CASSFTPGSSLPYEQYF
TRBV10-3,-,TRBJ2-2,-,TGTGCCATCAGATTAGCCGGGTCCGGGGAGCTGTTTTTT,CAIRLAGSGELFF
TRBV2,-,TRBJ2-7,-,TGTGCCAGCAGTGAACGGACAGTAGCCTACGAGCAGTACTTC,CASSERTVAYEQYF
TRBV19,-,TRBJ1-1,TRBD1,TGTGCCAGTAGTATCGGGGGACAGGGGTACACTGAAGCTTTCTTT,CASSIGGQGYTEAFF
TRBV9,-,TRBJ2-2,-,TGTGCCAGCAGCGTCGGGGGAACCGGGGAGCTGTTTTTT,CASSVGGTGELFF
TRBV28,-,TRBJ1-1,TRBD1,TGTGCCAGCAGTTTCCGGACAGGGGGCGCCTCGCGGACTGAAGCTTTCTTT,CASSFRTGGASRTEAFF
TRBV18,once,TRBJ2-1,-,TGTGCCAGCTCACCCTTCAATGGGGGCCCGAGCTCCTACAATGAGCAGTTCTTC,CASSPFNGGPSSYNEQFF
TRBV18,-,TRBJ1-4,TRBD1,TGTGCCAGCTCACCACAGGGGGCCGCAACTAATGAAAAACTGTTTTTT,CASSPQGAATNEKLFF
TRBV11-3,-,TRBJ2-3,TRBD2,TGTGCCAGCAGCTTAGGGAGCCCTAGCGGGTATAGCACAGATACGCAGTATTTT,CASSLGSPSGYSTDTQYF
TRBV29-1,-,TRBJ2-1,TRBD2,TGCAGCGTCACCTTCGGGCTAGCGGGACATGAGCAGTTCTTC,CSVTFGLAGHEQFF
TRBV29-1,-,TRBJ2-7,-,TGCAGTGCCGGAGGACCGTCCTACGAGCAGTACTTC,CSAGGPSYEQYF